The rows below give T cell receptor beta chains drawn from one sample of a study of blood T cell repertoires in COVID-19. Measured with immunoSEQ multiplex PCR; TCRdb has only the in-frame clones, and not every one. The table lists 150,000 to 200,000 clones, 88% of them singletons. Input material: peripheral blood. The receptor source for this set is a man between 65 and 85 years old with active or convalescent COVID-19. CDR3s include the opening cysteine and the closing phenylalanine or tryptophan. A D gene is named only where the DNA matches it firmly. The listing skips clone size in some rows; elsewhere it reads once, few, many or a size class.

J gene | V gene | clone size | D gene | CDR3 DNA | CDR3 protein
TRBJ2-6 | TRBV27 | . | . | TGTGCCAGCAGTTTATATTTCCGCTCTGGGGCCAACGTCCTGACTTTC | CASSLYFRSGANVLTF
TRBJ2-1 | TRBV28 | . | TRBD1 | TGTGCCAGCAGTACACCAATTGGGACAGGGGGCATTAATGAGCAGTTCTTC | CASSTPIGTGGINEQFF
TRBJ1-1 | TRBV4-1 | . | TRBD1 | TGCGCCAGCAGCCATGCGGACAGGGCGGGCACTGAAGCTTTCTTT | CASSHADRAGTEAFF
TRBJ2-1 | TRBV28 | . | TRBD2 | TGTGCCAGCAGACGGGAGGGCCTTGGGAATGAGCAGTTCTTC | CASRREGLGNEQFF
TRBJ1-5 | TRBV5-1 | . | . | TGCGCCAGCAGCTTGGAGGGGGACGGAAATCAGCCCCAGCATTTT | CASSLEGDGNQPQHF
TRBJ2-5 | TRBV6-5 | . | TRBD2 | TGTGCCAGCAGTCGCGCTAGCGGGATAAGGGAGACCCAGTACTTC | CASSRASGIRETQYF
TRBJ2-2 | TRBV27 | . | TRBD2 | TGTGCCAGCAGTCCCCTACCACTAGCGGGAGGGCCGTCCGGGGAGCTGTTTTTT | CASSPLPLAGGPSGELFF
TRBJ2-7 | TRBV9 | . | TRBD2 | TGTGCCAGCAGCGTAGAACCTAGCGGGGGGACCTACGAGCAGTACTTC | CASSVEPSGGTYEQYF
TRBJ2-1 | TRBV10-2 | . | TRBD2 | TGCGCCAGCACCGGGGGGGATGAGCAGTTCTTC | CASTGGDEQFF
TRBJ2-2 | TRBV11-3 | . | TRBD2 | TGTGCCAGCAGCATCGGACTAGCGGGAGGGTCCACCGGGGAGCTGTTTTTT | CASSIGLAGGSTGELFF
TRBJ1-3 | TRBV28 | once | TRBD1 | TGTGCCAGCATTAAAACAGGGGGCTCTGGAAACACCATATATTTT | CASIKTGGSGNTIYF
TRBJ1-2 | TRBV18 | few | . | TGTGCCAGCTCACTACAGGGCCGGAACTATGGCTACACCTTC | CASSLQGRNYGYTF
TRBJ2-5 | TRBV2 | . | . | TGTGCCAGCAGCGCCTCTTCTAGCACTGAGACCCAGTACTTC | CASSASSSTETQYF
TRBJ2-1 | TRBV2 | . | . | TGTGCCAGCAGTGAAGTGCGTCGTAATGAGCAGTTCTTC | CASSEVRRNEQFF
TRBJ1-2 | TRBV10-1 | . | TRBD1 | TGCGCCAGCAGCGCCGGGACAGGGGGCGACTATGGCTACACCTTC | CASSAGTGGDYGYTF
TRBJ1-2 | TRBV27 | . | TRBD1 | TGTGCCAGCAGTCCCCTGGACAGGGTGAGTGGCTACACCTTC | CASSPLDRVSGYTF
TRBJ2-3 | TRBV28 | . | TRBD2 | TGTGCCAGCAGTTTATTGCGGGGGGGTAGCACAGATACGCAGTATTTT | CASSLLRGGSTDTQYF
TRBJ1-2 | TRBV11-2 | . | . | TGTGCCAGCAGCTTAGTGTCTAGTACGGCAGTGGGTGGCTACACCTTC | CASSLVSSTAVGGYTF
TRBJ1-4 | TRBV24-1 | . | . | TGTGCCACCAGTGATCGAATGGACAGAGATGAAAAACTGTTTTTT | CATSDRMDRDEKLFF
TRBJ1-1 | TRBV6-6 | . | . | TGTGCCAGCAGTCGCAGGGAAGGGTCTGAAGCTTTCTTT | CASSRREGSEAFF
TRBJ1-2 | TRBV11-2 | . | . | TGTGCCAGCAGCTCCTTACAGGCCTCCTATGGCTACACCTTC | CASSSLQASYGYTF
TRBJ2-7 | TRBV3-1/TRBV3-2 | . | . | TGTGCCAGCAGCCAAAGTGGGCGGGGGCGATACGAGCAGTACTTC | CASSQSGRGRYEQYF
TRBJ2-1 | TRBV12-3/TRBV12-4 | . | . | TGTGCCAGCAGTTTAGGGGCCGCCAGGTTGCAGTTCTTC | CASSLGAARLQFF
TRBJ2-7 | TRBV19 | . | . | TGTGCCAGTATGGGGGCAGGGAGAGCCGAGCAGTACTTC | CASMGAGRAEQYF